Shown below are 22 T cell receptor beta chains from a single sample sequenced in a study of cytomegalovirus exposure and HLA in healthy donors. The PCR made use of 60 Vbeta and 13 Jbeta primers. Method: immunoSEQ multiplex PCR; TCRdb's copy keeps in-frame clones and lacks some. Its table lists about 170,000 clones. Source material: PBMCs. These receptors all stem from a woman under 30 in good health and CMV-seropositive.

The V and J genes are TRBV5-3 and TRBJ1-3; 8 positions agree with TRBD1. TRBV5-3 is classed as an ORF, of uncertain function. CDR3 size: 15 residues. V dropped 4 bases and J dropped 3; count of bases not matched to a gene: 6. The CDR3 here is CARSEGQVSGNTIYF. The CDR3 DNA sequence: TGTGCCAGAAGCGAGGGACAGGTAAGTGGAAACACCATATATTTT.

The J gene is TRBJ2-4, the V gene TRBV25-1; the match to TRBD1 covers 7 bases. This CDR3 contains 16 residues. Unmatched junction bases numbered 10, after V lost 4 bases and J lost 4 bases. Germline V gives CDR1 MGHDK, CDR2 SYGVNS. The CDR3 reads CASSAPAGGDKNIQYF. The CDR3 DNA follows: TGTGCCAGCAGTGCCCCCGCAGGGGGTGATAAAAACATTCAGTACTTC.

The chain is built from TRBV5-1 and TRBJ2-1; D ambiguous. There are 13 residues in the CDR3. Trimming cost V 1 base and J 8 bases, with 10 bases left between them. Germline V lookup: CDR1 SGHRS, CDR2 YFSETQ. The CDR3 DNA sequence: TGCGCCAGCAGCTTGATTCTGGAGTATGAGCAGTTCTTC. Translating it yields CASSLILEYEQFF.

This sequence joins TRBV7-3 and TRBJ1-2; no definite D call. Germline CDR1 reads SGHTA; CDR2 reads FQGTGA. V shed 3 bases and J shed 2 bases, with 10 bases lying between them. The CDR3 length is 14 residues. The CDR3 sequence: CASSLEPGNYGYTF. As DNA, the CDR3 is TGTGCCAGCAGCTTGGAGCCCGGCAACTATGGCTACACCTTC.

The V and J genes are TRBV6-5 and TRBJ2-1; the D is unclear. The CDR3 is made up of 15 amino acids. Germline V gene data show CDR1 as MNHEY and CDR2 as SVGAGI. V was clipped by 0 bases and J by 4 bases, with 10 bases between them. The CDR3 is CASSYSLNSYNEQFF. CDR3 nucleotide sequence: TGTGCCAGCAGTTACTCTTTGAACAGTTACAATGAGCAGTTCTTC.

This chain uses TRBV5-1 with TRBJ2-1; D might be TRBD2 (5 bases). The CDR3 is 17 residues long. With 0 bases removed from V and 1 base from J, the gap between germline ends came to 14 bases. Germline V gene sequence: CDR1 SGHRS, CDR2 YFSETQ. CDR3 residues: CASSLEWRASSYNEQFF. CDR3 in DNA: TGCGCCAGCAGCTTGGAATGGCGGGCAAGTTCCTACAATGAGCAGTTCTTC. The full variable domain, with the rest looked up from reference TRBV5-1 and TRBJ2-1, is KAGVTQTPRYLIKTRGQQVTLSCSPISGHRSVSWYQQTPGQGLQFLFEYFSETQRNKGNFPGRFSGRQFSNSRSEMNVSTLELGDSALYLCASSLEWRASSYNEQFFGPGTRLTVL.

V is TRBV7-9 and J is TRBJ1-3; 7 bases are a match to TRBD1. Trimming at V came to 11 bases and at J to 6 bases, leaving 10 bases not matched to a gene. Germline V lookup: CDR1 SEHNR, CDR2 FQNEAQ (reference sequence). The CDR3 length is 13 residues. Written as DNA, the CDR3 is TGTGCCTCCGATGCGACAGGGCTAAACACCATATATTTT. Protein product: CASDATGLNTIYF. Full variable domain (outside the CDR3, taken from reference TRBV7-9 and TRBJ1-3): DTGVSQNPRHKITKRGQNVTFRCDPISEHNRLYWYRQTLGQGPEFLTYFQNEAQLEKSRLLSDRFSAERPKGSFSTLEIQRTEQGDSAMYLCASDATGLNTIYFGEGSWLTVV.

This chain connects TRBV25-1 to TRBJ2-5, with a possible D match to TRBD2 (6 bases). The DNA end favors TRBJ2-7, so the J call may be wrong. Germline V lookup: CDR1 MGHDK, CDR2 SYGVNS. The CDR3 contains 13 residues. The CDR3 DNA sequence: TGTGCCAGCAGTGCGGGGCGGGGATACGAGCAGTACTTC. Amino acids: CASSAGRGYEQYF.

The V call is TRBV7-2, the J call TRBJ2-7, with a tentative D call TRBD2 (7 bases). The germline CDR1 and CDR2 sequences are SGHTA and FQGNSA. Trimming shortened V by 5 bases and J by 1 base, and 18 bases separated the two germline ends. This CDR3 has 16 amino acids. CDR3 region: CASSPGGQGLSYEQYF. CDR3 DNA sequence: TGTGCCAGCAGCCCGGGGGGTCAGGGGTTATCCTACGAGCAGTACTTC. The variable domain in full, completed from reference TRBV7-2 and TRBJ2-7, reads GAGVSQSPSNKVTEKGKDVELRCDPISGHTALYWYRQSLGQGLEFLIYFQGNSAPDKSGLPSDRFSAERTGGSVSTLTIQRTQQEDSAVYLCASSPGGQGLSYEQYFGPGTRLTVT.

V and J are TRBV30 and TRBJ1-1; 10 positions agree with TRBD1. Trimming took 2 bases from V and 6 from J; bases not matched to a gene: 9. This CDR3 spans 15 amino acids. Per germline, CDR1 GTSNPN and CDR2 SVGIG (reference sequence). The DNA of the CDR3 is TGTGCCTGGAGTACACCGGGACAGGGGCGCTCTGAAGCTTTCTTT. Its protein is CAWSTPGQGRSEAFF.

The CDR3 sequence: CAWSVWSTKNTEAFF. Here the CDR3 DNA reads TGTGCCTGGAGTGTATGGTCCACAAAGAACACTGAAGCTTTCTTT. The rearrangement joins TRBV30 to TRBJ1-1; no clear D. CDR1 and CDR2 from the germline V gene are GTSNPN and SVGIG (reference sequence). V shed 0 bases and J shed 1 base, with 12 bases lying between them. The length of the CDR3 is 15 residues.

On this clone: In the same sample, other DNA sequences code for this CDR3. V and J are TRBV6-5 and TRBJ1-4, with D unresolved. V shed 6 bases and J shed 0 bases, with 8 bases lying between them. The CDR3 is 14 residues long. The V gene's germline CDR1 is MNHEY and CDR2 SVGAGI. The CDR3 loop is CASSRTATNEKLFF. CDR3 nucleotides: TGTGCCAGCAGCCGCACTGCAACTAATGAAAAACTGTTTTTT.

The chain links TRBV25-1 to TRBJ2-7; TRBD1 might be the D (6 bases). V was trimmed by 6 bases and J by 1 base, leaving 10 bases between them. The CDR3 extends over 13 amino acids. Germline CDR1 MGHDK, CDR2 SYGVNS. The CDR3 nucleotides read TGTGCCAGCAGAGGACAGAATTCCTACGAGCAGTACTTC. It encodes CASRGQNSYEQYF.

This chain joins TRBV6-1 and TRBJ1-2; 7 positions match TRBD1. The V gene end was trimmed by 4 bases and the J gene end by 4 bases; junction bases not matched to a gene: 6. There are 14 residues in the CDR3. In germline, CDR1 is MNHNS, CDR2 SASEGT. The CDR3 nucleotides are TGTGCCAGCAGTGCCCCGGGACAGCTCTATGGCTACACCTTC. Protein product: CASSAPGQLYGYTF.

V is TRBV19 and J is TRBJ2-7, with 8 bases matching TRBD2. Germline trimming cut 1 base from V and 4 bases from J; bases unmatched to any gene: 3. The length of the CDR3 is 14 residues. CDR1 is LNHDA and CDR2 is SQIVND in the germline V gene (reference sequence). Here the CDR3 reads CASSIGGLAYEQYF. CDR3 coding DNA: TGTGCCAGTAGTATAGGTGGACTAGCTTACGAGCAGTACTTC.

The CDR3 region is CASSSGAGGYEQYF. The CDR3 DNA follows: TGTGCCAGCAGCTCCGGGGCGGGGGGCTACGAGCAGTACTTC. The J gene is TRBJ2-7, the V gene TRBV11-3; 8 positions match TRBD2. Trimming cost V 4 bases and J 3 bases; bases outside gene matches: 5. The length of the CDR3 is 14 residues. Germline V CDR1 and CDR2: SGHNT, YENEEA.

The V call is TRBV11-1, the J call TRBJ1-2; perhaps TRBD1 as D (5 bases). CDR3 length equals 14 residues. The germline V gene encodes CDR1 SGHAT and CDR2 FQDESV (reference sequence). V was clipped by 4 bases and J by 0 bases, with 9 bases between them. CDR3 nucleotides: TGTGCCAGCAGCTCCAGGGTGGCTAACTATGGCTACACCTTC. It yields the protein CASSSRVANYGYTF.

The chain is built from TRBV9 and TRBJ2-1; D ambiguous. Trimming took 4 bases from V and 9 from J, leaving 14 bases between them. The germline V gene has CDR1 SGDLS and CDR2 YYNGEE. CDR3 length equals 13 residues. CDR3: CASSTPGSGEQFF. CDR3 coding DNA: TGTGCCAGCAGCACACCCGGATCGGGTGAGCAGTTCTTC.

The genes are TRBV19 and TRBJ1-5; a weak D match, TRBD1 (6 bases). Per the germline V gene, CDR1 is LNHDA and CDR2 is SQIVND (reference sequence). Trimming cost V 7 bases and J 1 base, with 11 bases left between them. The CDR3 totals 14 residues. The CDR3 sequence is CASTPGQSNQPQHF. The CDR3 DNA sequence: TGTGCCAGTACTCCGGGACAAAGCAATCAGCCCCAGCATTTT.

V and J are TRBV5-6 and TRBJ2-2, with a possible D match to TRBD1 (5 bases). Deletions cut 0 bases from V and 7 bases from J, with 16 bases between. CDR3 length equals 16 residues. Germline V gene data show CDR1 as SGHDT and CDR2 as YYEEEE. Here the CDR3 reads CASSLAPGLVGGELFF. CDR3 DNA: TGTGCCAGCAGCTTGGCTCCAGGGCTGGTAGGCGGGGAGCTGTTTTTT.

This chain joins TRBV30 and TRBJ2-5; weak D call: TRBD1 (5 bases). V lost 5 bases and J lost 3, with 22 bases in between. Germline values: CDR1 GTSNPN, CDR2 SVGIG (reference sequence). The CDR3 covers 16 residues. Here the CDR3 DNA reads TGTGCCTGGGAGATTCCCGTACGTCCAGGGAAAGAGACCCAGTACTTC. Amino acid sequence: CAWEIPVRPGKETQYF.

The chain is built from TRBV7-8 and TRBJ1-1, with D uncertain. The CDR3 extends over 14 amino acids. V was shortened by 1 base and J by 5 bases, with 11 bases between the two germline ends. Germline CDR1 and CDR2: SGHVS and FQNEAQ. CDR3 amino acids: CASSLGSQITEAFF. In nucleotides, the CDR3 is TGTGCCAGCAGCTTAGGTTCCCAGATTACTGAAGCTTTCTTT.